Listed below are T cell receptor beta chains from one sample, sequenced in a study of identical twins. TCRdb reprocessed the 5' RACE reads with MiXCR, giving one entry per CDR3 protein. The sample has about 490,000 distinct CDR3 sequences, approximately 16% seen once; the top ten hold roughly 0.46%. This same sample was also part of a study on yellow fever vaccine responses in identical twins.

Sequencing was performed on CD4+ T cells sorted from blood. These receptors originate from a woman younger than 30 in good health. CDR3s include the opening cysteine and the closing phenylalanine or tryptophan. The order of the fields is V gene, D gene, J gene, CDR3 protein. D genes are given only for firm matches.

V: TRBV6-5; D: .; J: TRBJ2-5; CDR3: CASSYGQGASLGETQYF
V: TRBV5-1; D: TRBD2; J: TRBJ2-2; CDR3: CASSGLAGGPGELFF
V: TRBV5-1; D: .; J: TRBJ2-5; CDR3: CASTPDGPETQYF
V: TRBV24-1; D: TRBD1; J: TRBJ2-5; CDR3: CATSDPTGGIQETQYF
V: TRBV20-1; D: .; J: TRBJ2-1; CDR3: CSARDVLGHQYNEQFF
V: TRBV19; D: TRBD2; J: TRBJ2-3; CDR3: CASSSRPGLSVDTQYF
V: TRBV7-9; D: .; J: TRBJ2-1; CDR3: CASSLEGVGVNEQFF
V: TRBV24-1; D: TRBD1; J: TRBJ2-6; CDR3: CATAGTESSGANVLTF
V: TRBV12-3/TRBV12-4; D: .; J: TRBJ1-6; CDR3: CASGAGTANSPLHF
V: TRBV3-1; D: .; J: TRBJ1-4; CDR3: CASSQAWQGGEKLFF
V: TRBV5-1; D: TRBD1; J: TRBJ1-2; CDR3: CASSSTGTGVDGYTF
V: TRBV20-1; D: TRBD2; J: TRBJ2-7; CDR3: CSASPSGTYEQYF
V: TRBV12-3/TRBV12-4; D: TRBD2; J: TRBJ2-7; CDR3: CASSSQTSGSHEQYF
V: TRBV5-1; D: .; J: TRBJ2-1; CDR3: CASSWPSGVMGNEQFF
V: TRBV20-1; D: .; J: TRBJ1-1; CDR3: CSATRGVNTEAFF
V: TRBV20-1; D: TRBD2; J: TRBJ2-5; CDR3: CSARDSRGGVRETQYF
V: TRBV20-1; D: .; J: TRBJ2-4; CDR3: CSARGEANIQYF